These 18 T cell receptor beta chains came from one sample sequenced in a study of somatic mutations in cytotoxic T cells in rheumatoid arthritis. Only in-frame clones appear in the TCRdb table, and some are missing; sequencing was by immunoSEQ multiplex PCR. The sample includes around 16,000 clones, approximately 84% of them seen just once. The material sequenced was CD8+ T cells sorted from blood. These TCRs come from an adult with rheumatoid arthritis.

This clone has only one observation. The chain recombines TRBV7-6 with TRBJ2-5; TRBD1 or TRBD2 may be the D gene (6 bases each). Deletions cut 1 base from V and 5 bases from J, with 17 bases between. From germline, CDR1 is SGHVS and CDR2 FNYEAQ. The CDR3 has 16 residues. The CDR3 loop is CASSLVGGGALETQYF. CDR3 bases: TGTGCCAGCAGCTTAGTCGGGGGCGGGGCCTTGGAGACCCAGTACTTC.

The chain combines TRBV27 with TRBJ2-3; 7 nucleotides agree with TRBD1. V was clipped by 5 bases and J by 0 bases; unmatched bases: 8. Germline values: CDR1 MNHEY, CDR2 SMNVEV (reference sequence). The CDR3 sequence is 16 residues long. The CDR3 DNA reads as TGTGCCAGCAGTCCTCCGGGGACAGCTAGCACAGATACGCAGTATTTT. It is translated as CASSPPGTASTDTQYF.

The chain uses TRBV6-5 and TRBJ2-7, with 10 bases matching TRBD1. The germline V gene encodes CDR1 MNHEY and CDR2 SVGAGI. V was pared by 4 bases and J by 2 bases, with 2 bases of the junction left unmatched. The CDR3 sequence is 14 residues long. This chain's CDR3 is CASSWGQGPYEQYF. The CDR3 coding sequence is TGTGCCAGCAGTTGGGGACAGGGGCCCTACGAGCAGTACTTC.

The CDR3 DNA follows: TGTGCCAGCAGCCCGGACAGATACGAGCAGTACTTC. Translating gives CASSPDRYEQYF. V gene TRBV7-9 combines with J gene TRBJ2-7; D is possibly TRBD1 (6 bases). This CDR3 has 12 amino acids. V was cut by 5 bases and J by 4 bases, with 9 bases left in between. Germline CDR1 SEHNR, CDR2 FQNEAQ (reference sequence).

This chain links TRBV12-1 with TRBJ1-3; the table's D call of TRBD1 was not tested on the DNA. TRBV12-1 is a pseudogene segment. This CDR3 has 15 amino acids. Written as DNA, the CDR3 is TGTGCCAGCAGCTTTACATTTGACTCTGGAAACACCATATATTTT. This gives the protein CASSFTFDSGNTIYF.

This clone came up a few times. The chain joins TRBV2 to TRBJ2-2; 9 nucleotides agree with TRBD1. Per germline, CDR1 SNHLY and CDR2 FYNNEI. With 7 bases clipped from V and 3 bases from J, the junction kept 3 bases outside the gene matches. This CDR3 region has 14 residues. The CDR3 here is CASTDRGDTGELFF. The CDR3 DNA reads TGTGCCAGCACGGACAGGGGCGACACCGGGGAGCTGTTTTTT.

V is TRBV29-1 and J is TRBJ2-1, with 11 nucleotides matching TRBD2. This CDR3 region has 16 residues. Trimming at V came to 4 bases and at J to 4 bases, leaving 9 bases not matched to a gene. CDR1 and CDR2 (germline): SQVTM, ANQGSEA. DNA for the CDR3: TGCAGCGTTGTGGAGGCTAGCGGGGGGCTTTACAATGAGCAGTTCTTC. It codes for CSVVEASGGLYNEQFF.

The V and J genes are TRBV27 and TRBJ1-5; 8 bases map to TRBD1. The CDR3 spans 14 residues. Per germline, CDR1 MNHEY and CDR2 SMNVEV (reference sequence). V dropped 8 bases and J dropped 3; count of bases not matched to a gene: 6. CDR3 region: CASGPGQDNQPQHF. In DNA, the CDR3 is TGTGCCAGCGGGCCGGGACAGGACAATCAGCCCCAGCATTTT.

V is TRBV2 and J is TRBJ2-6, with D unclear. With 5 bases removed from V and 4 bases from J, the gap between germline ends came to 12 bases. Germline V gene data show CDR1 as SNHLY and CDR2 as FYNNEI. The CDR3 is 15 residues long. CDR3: CASSPSASGANVLTF. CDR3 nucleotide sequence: TGTGCCAGCAGTCCATCAGCGTCCGGGGCCAACGTCCTGACTTTC. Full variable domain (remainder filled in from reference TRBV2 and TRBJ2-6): EPEVTQTPSHQVTQMGQEVILRCVPISNHLYFYWYRQILGQKVEFLVSFYNNEISEKSEIFDDQFSVERPDGSNFTLKIRSTKLEDSAMYFCASSPSASGANVLTFGAGSRLTVL.

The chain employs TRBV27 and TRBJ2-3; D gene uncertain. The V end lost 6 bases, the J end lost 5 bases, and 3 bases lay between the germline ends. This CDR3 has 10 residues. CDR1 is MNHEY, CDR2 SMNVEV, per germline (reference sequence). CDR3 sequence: CASSLDTQYF. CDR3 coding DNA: TGTGCCAGCAGCCTAGATACGCAGTATTTT.

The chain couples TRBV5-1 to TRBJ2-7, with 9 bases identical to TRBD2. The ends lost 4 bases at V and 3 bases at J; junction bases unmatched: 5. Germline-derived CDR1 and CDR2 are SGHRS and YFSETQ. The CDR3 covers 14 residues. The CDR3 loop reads CASSAGLAYYEQYF. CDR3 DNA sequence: TGCGCCAGCAGCGCGGGACTAGCATACTACGAGCAGTACTTC. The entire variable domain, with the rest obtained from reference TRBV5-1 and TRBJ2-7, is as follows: KAGVTQTPRYLIKTRGQQVTLSCSPISGHRSVSWYQQTPGQGLQFLFEYFSETQRNKGNFPGRFSGRQFSNSRSEMNVSTLELGDSALYLCASSAGLAYYEQYFGPGTRLTVT.

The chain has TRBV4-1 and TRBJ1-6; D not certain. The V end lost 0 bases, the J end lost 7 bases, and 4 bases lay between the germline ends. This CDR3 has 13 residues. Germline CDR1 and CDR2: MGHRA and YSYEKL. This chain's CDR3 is CASSQEPNSPLHF. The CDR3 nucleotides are TGCGCCAGCAGCCAAGAACCAAATTCACCCCTCCACTTT.

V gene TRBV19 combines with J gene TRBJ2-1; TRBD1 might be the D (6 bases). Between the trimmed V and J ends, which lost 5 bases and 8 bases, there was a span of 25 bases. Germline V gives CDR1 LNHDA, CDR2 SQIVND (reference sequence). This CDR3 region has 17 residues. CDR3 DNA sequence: TGTGCCAGTAGTTCGTATGGGGGAATCCGGGACACACATGAGCAGTTCTTC. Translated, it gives CASSSYGGIRDTHEQFF. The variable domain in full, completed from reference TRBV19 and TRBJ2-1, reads DGGITQSPKYLFRKEGQNVTLSCEQNLNHDAMYWYRQDPGQGLRLIYYSQIVNDFQKGDIAEGYSVSREKKESFPLTVTSAQKNPTAFYLCASSSYGGIRDTHEQFFGPGTRLTVL.

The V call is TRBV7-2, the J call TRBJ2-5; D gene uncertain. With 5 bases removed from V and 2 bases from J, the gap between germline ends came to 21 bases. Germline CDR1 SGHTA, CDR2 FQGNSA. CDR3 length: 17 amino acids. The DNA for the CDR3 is TGTGCCAGCAGCGAAGATACTGTTGGGCAATGGCAAGAGACCCAGTACTTC. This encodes CASSEDTVGQWQETQYF.

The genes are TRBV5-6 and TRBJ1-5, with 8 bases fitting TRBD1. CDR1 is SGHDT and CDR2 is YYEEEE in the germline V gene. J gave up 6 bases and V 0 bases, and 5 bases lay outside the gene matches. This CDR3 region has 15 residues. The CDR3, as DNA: TGTGCCAGCAGCTTGGGACAGGGGACGTCTCAGCCCCAGCATTTT. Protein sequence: CASSLGQGTSQPQHF.

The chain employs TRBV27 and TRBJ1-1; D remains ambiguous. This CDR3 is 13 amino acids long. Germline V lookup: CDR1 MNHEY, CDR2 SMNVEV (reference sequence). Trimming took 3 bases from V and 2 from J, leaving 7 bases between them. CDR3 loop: CASSFARNTEAFF. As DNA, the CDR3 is TGTGCCAGCAGTTTTGCGAGAAACACTGAAGCTTTCTTT.

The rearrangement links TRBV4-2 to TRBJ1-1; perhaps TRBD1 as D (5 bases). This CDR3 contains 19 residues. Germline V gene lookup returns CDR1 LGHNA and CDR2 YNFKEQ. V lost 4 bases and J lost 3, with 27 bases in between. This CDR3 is CASSRHLAWDLGGHTEAFF. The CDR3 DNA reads TGTGCCAGCAGCCGCCATCTTGCGTGGGACCTCGGCGGCCACACTGAAGCTTTCTTT.

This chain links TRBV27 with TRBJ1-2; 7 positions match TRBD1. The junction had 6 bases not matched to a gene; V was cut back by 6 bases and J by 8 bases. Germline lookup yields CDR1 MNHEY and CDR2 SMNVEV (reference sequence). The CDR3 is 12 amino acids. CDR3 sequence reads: CASSLTGRGYTF. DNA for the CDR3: TGTGCCAGCAGCCTGACAGGGAGAGGCTACACCTTC.